This T cell receptor beta chain was documented in a study of T-cell memory formation after mild COVID-19. Study-level findings and limits: Some SARS-CoV-2-responding clones were already detected in memory before infection.

MiXCR, run by TCRdb on the 5' RACE reads, gives a single entry per CDR3 protein. The profile covers almost 550,000 distinct CDR3 sequences, with roughly 22% appearing a single time and around 13% taken by the ten largest. This clonotype has only a few counts. Its antigen is as yet unknown. Germline loops: CDR1 SGDLS, CDR2 YYNGEE. The CDR3 covers 15 residues. With 3 bases clipped from V and 10 bases from J, the junction kept 6 bases outside the gene matches. Sample: PBMCs or a T cell subset sorted from them (not recorded which). The origin of this receptor is an adult woman who had mild COVID-19 (a few samples of this study predate the infection). Cell type and time point are not known. This sequence joins TRBV9 and TRBJ2-1, with TRBD2 matching over 14 bases. The CDR3 coding sequence is TGTGCCAGCAGCGAGACTAGCGGGAGGGCGGGAGAGCAGTTCTTC. Protein sequence: CASSETSGRAGEQFF.